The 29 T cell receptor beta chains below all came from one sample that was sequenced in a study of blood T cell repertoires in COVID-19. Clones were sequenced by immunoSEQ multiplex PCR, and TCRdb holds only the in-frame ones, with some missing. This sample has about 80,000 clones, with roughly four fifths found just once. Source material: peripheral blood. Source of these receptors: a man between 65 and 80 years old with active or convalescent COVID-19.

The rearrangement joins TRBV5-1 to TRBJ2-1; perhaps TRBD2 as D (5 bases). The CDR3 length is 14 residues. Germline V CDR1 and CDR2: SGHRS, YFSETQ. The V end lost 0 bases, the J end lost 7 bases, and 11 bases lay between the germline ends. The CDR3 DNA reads TGCGCCAGCAGCTTGGGGGCGGGTCCGAATGAGCAGTTCTTC. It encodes CASSLGAGPNEQFF.

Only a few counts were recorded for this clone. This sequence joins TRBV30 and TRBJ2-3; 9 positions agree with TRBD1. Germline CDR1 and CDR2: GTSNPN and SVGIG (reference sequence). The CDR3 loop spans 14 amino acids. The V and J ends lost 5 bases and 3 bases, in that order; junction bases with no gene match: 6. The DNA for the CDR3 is TGTGCCTGGTCAGAACAGGGGGCAACAGATACGCAGTATTTT. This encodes CAWSEQGATDTQYF.

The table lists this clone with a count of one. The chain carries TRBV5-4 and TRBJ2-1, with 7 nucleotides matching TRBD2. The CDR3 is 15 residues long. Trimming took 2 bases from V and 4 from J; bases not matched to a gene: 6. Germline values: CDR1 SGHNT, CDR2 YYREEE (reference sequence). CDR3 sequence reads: CASSLDTGGYNEQFF. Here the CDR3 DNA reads TGTGCCAGCAGCTTAGACACCGGGGGGTACAATGAGCAGTTCTTC.

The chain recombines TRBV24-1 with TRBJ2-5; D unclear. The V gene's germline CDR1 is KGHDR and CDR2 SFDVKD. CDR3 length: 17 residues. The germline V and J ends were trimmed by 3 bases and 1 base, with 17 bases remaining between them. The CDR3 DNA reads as TGTGCCACCAGTGATGGCGGAGTGAGAAATGTCCAAGAGACCCAGTACTTC. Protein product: CATSDGGVRNVQETQYF.

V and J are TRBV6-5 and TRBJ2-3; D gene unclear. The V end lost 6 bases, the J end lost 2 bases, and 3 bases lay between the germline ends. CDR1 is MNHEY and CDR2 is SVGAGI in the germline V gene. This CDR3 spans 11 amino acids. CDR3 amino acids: CASRYTDTQYF. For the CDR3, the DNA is TGTGCCAGCAGGTACACAGATACGCAGTATTTT.

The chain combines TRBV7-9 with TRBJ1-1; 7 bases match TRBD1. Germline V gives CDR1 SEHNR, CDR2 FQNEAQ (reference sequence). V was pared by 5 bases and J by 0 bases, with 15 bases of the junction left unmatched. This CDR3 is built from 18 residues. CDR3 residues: CASSPIPGQQHLNTEAFF. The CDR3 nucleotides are TGTGCCAGCAGCCCAATCCCGGGACAGCAACACTTGAACACTGAAGCTTTCTTT.

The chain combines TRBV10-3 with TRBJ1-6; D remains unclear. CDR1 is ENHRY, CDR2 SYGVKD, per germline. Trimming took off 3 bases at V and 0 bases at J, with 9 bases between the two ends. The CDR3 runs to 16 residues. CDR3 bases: TGTGCCATCAGTGACCCAATCAACTCCTATAATTCACCCCTCCACTTT. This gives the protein CAISDPINSYNSPLHF.

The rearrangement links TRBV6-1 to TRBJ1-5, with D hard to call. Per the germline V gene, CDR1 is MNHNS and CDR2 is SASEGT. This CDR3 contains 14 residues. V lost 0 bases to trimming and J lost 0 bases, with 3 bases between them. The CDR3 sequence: CASSEAYSNQPQHF. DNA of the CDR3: TGTGCCAGCAGTGAAGCCTATAGCAATCAGCCCCAGCATTTT.

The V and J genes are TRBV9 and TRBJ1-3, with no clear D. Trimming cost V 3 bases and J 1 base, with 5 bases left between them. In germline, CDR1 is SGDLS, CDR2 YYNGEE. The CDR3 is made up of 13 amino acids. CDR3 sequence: CASSATSGNTIYF. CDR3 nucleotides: TGTGCCAGCAGCGCGACTTCTGGAAACACCATATATTTT.

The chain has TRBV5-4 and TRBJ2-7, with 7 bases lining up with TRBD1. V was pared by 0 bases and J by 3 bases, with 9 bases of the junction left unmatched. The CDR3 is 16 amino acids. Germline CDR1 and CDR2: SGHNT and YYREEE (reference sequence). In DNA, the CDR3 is TGTGCCAGCAGCTTGGGACAGGGCTCCACAAGCTACGAGCAGTACTTC. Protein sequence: CASSLGQGSTSYEQYF.

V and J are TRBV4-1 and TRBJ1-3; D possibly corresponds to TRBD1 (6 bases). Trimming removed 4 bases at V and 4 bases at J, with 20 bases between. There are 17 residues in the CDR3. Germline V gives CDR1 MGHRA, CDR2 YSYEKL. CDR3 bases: TGCGCCAGCAGCCTTGGTTTTTCTGGGGGCGAAGGAAACACCATATATTTT. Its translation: CASSLGFSGGEGNTIYF.

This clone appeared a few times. Written as DNA, the CDR3 is TGCGCCAGCAGAGAGGGGGTGGCGCCTGAAGCTTTCTTT. Amino acids: CASREGVAPEAFF. This chain connects TRBV5-1 to TRBJ1-1; a possible D gene is TRBD1 (6 bases). Per the germline V gene, CDR1 is SGHRS and CDR2 is YFSETQ. V gave up 5 bases and J gave up 6 bases, with 14 bases separating them. CDR3 length: 13 amino acids.

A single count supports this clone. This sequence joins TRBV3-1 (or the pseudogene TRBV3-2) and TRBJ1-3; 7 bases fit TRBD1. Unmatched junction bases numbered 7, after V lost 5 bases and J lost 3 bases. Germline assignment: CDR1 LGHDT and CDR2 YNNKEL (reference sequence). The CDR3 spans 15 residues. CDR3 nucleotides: TGTGCCAGCAGCTCCGGACAGGTCGGTGGAAACACCATATATTTT. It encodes CASSSGQVGGNTIYF.

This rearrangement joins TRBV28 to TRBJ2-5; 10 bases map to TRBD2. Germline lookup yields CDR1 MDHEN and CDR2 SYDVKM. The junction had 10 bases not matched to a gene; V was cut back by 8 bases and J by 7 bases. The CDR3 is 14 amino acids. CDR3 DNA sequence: TGTGCCAGCCTGACAGCGGGGGGGCCCGGGACCCAGTACTTC. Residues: CASLTAGGPGTQYF. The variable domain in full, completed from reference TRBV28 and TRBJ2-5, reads DVKVTQSSRYLVKRTGEKVFLECVQDMDHENMFWYRQDPGLGLRLIYFSYDVKMKEKGDIPEGYSVSREKKERFSLILESASTNQTSMYLCASLTAGGPGTQYFGPGTRLLVL.

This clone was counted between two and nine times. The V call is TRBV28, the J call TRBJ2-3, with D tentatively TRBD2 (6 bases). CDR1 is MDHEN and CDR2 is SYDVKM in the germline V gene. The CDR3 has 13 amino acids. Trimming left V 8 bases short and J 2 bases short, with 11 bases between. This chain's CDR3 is CASLAGSTDTQYF. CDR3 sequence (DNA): TGTGCCAGCCTCGCGGGGTCCACAGATACGCAGTATTTT.

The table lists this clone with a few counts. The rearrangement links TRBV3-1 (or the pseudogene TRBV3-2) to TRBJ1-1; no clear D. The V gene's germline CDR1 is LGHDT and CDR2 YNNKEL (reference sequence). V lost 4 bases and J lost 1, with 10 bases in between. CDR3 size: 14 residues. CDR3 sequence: CASSPLRENTEAFF. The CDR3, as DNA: TGTGCCAGCAGCCCATTACGGGAGAACACTGAAGCTTTCTTT.

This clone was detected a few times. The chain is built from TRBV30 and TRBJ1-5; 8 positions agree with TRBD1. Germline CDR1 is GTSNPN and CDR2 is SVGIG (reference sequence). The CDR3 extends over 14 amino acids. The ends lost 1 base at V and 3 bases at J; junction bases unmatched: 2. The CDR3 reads CAWSGTGLNQPQHF. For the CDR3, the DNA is TGTGCCTGGAGTGGGACAGGGCTCAATCAGCCCCAGCATTTT.

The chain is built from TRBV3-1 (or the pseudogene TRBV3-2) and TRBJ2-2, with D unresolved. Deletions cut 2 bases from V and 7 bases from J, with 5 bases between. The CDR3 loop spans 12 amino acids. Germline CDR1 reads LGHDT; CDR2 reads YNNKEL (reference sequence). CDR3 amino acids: CASSQNYGELFF. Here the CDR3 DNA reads TGTGCCAGCAGCCAAAATTACGGGGAGCTGTTTTTT.

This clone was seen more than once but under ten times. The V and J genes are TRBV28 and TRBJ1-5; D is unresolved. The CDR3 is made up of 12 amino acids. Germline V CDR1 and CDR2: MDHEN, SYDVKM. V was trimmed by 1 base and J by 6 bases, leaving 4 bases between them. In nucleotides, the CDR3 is TGTGCCAGCAGTTTATCGGTTCAGCCCCAGCATTTT. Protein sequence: CASSLSVQPQHF.

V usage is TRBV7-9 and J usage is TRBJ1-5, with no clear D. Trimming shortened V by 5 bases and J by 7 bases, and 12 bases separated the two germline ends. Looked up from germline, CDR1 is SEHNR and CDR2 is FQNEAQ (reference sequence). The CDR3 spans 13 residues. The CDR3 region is CASSPVVGQPQHF. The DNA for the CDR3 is TGTGCCAGCAGCCCAGTTGTGGGCCAGCCCCAGCATTTT.

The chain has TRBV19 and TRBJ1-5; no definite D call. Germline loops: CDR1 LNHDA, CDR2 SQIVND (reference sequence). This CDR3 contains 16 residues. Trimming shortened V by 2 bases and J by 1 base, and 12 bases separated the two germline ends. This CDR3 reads CASSIIYRWSNQPQHF. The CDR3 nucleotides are TGTGCCAGTAGTATAATTTACCGGTGGAGCAATCAGCCCCAGCATTTT.

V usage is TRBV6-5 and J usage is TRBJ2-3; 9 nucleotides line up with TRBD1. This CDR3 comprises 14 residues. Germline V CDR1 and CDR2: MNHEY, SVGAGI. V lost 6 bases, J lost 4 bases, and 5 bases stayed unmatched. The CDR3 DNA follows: TGTGCCAGCAGCTTTGACAGGGGGGCAGATACGCAGTATTTT. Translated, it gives CASSFDRGADTQYF.

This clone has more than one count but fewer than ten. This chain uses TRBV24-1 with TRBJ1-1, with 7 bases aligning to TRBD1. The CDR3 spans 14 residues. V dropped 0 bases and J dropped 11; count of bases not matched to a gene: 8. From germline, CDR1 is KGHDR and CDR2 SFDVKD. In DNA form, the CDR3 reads TGTGCCACCAGTGATTTGCGCGAAAAGGGGGCGGCTTTCTTT. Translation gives CATSDLREKGAAFF.

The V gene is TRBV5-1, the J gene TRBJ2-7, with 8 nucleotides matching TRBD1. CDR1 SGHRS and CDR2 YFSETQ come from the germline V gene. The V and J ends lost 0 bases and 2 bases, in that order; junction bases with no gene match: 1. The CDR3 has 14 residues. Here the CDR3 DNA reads TGCGCCAGCAGCTTGGGACAGGGGCCCTACGAGCAGTACTTC. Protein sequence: CASSLGQGPYEQYF.

The CDR3 reads CASSRRGRGRNEQFF. In nucleotides, the CDR3 is TGTGCCAGCAGCCGTCGGGGCAGGGGTAGGAATGAGCAGTTCTTC. This chain links TRBV28 with TRBJ2-1; a weak D match, TRBD1 (6 bases). The length of the CDR3 is 15 residues. Per germline, CDR1 MDHEN and CDR2 SYDVKM. V lost 6 bases, J lost 7 bases, and 19 bases lay in between. The full variable domain, its missing parts supplied by reference TRBV28 and TRBJ2-1, is DVKVTQSSRYLVKRTGEKVFLECVQDMDHENMFWYRQDPGLGLRLIYFSYDVKMKEKGDIPEGYSVSREKKERFSLILESASTNQTSMYLCASSRRGRGRNEQFFGPGTRLTVL.

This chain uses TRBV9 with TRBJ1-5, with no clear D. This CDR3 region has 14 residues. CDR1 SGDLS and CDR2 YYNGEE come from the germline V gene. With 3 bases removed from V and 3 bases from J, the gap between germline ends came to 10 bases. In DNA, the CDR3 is TGTGCCAGCAGCGCCGGGAATGACAATCAGCCCCAGCATTTT. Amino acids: CASSAGNDNQPQHF.

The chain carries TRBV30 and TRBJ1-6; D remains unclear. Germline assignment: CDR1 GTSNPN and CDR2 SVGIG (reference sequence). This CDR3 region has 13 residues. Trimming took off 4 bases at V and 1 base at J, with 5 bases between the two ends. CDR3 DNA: TGTGCCTGGAAAGAGTCCTATAATTCACCCCTCCACTTT. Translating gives CAWKESYNSPLHF. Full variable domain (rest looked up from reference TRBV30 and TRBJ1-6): SQTIHQWPATLVQPVGSPLSLECTVEGTSNPNLYWYRQAAGRGLQLLFYSVGIGQISSEVPQNLSASRPQDRQFILSSKKLLLSDSGFYLCAWKESYNSPLHFGNGTRLTVT.

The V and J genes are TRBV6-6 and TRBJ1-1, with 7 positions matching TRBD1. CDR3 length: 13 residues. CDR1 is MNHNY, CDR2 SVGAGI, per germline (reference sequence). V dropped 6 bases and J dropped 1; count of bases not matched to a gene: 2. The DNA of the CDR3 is TGTGCCAGCAGCCGGACAGGGAACACTGAAGCTTTCTTT. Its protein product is CASSRTGNTEAFF.

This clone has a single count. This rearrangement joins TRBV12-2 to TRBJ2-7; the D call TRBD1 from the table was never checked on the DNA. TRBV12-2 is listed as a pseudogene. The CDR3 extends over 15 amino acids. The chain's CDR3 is CASRLGGQVSYEQYF. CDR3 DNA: TGTGCAAGTCGCTTAGGGGGACAGGTTTCCTACGAGCAGTACTTC.